The 21 T cell receptor beta chains below were found in one sample sequenced in a study of CXCR3-negative and CXCR3-positive naive CD8 T cells. UMI labels and 5' RACE were used to prepare the TRB cDNA libraries. TCRdb reprocessed the 5' RACE reads and stores each CDR3 protein as one record, lacking DNA. This table holds around 52,000 distinct CDR3 sequences. The material sequenced was memory CD8+ T cells from blood. The source is a human donor in good health. Some clones in this sample may be carry-over from other donors' samples.

The chain combines TRBV7-9 with TRBJ1-2; TCRdb gives TRBD1 as the D gene, but with no DNA this cannot be confirmed. The germline V gene has CDR1 SEHNR and CDR2 FQNEAQ (reference sequence). This CDR3 is 14 amino acids long. CDR3 loop: CASSFSDRAYGYTF.

CDR3 sequence reads: CASSSGTGAYEQYF. This rearrangement joins TRBV12-3 or TRBV12-4 to TRBJ2-7; checking the TCRdb D call of TRBD1 is not possible without DNA. This CDR3 has 14 residues.

The chain carries TRBV29-1 and TRBJ1-5; without DNA, the TCRdb call of TRBD1 cannot be checked. The CDR3 is 13 amino acids. The germline CDR1 and CDR2 sequences are SQVTM and ANQGSEA. The CDR3 region is CSAAGEVGQPQHF. The full variable domain, with the rest looked up from reference TRBV29-1 and TRBJ1-5, is SAVISQKPSRDICQRGTSLTIQCQVDSQVTMMFWYRQQPGQSLTLIATANQGSEATYESGFVIDKFPISRPNLTFSTLTVSNMSPEDSSIYLCSAAGEVGQPQHFGDGTRLSIL.

The rearrangement uses TRBV4-1 and TRBJ2-6; TCRdb's assignment of TRBD1 cannot be checked, as there is no DNA. The CDR3 runs to 19 residues. Germline V gene data show CDR1 as MGHRA and CDR2 as YSYEKL. CDR3 amino acids: CASSQDRRDGDSRTNVLTF.

V gene TRBV4-3 combines with J gene TRBJ1-6; TCRdb's D call of TRBD1 is untestable without DNA. Looked up from germline, CDR1 is LGHNA and CDR2 is YSLEER. This CDR3 contains 16 residues. The CDR3 protein is CASSQDRQVFNSPLHF.

The chain is built from TRBV30 and TRBJ1-5; TCRdb's D call of TRBD1 is untestable without DNA. The CDR3 has 13 amino acids. CDR1 is GTSNPN, CDR2 SVGIG, per germline (reference sequence). The CDR3 loop reads CAWSVLPSDPQHF.

V and J are TRBV19 and TRBJ1-5; the TCRdb D gene call, TRBD1, has no DNA to confirm it. Per the germline V gene, CDR1 is LNHDA and CDR2 is SQIVND (reference sequence). The CDR3 totals 18 residues. This CDR3 reads CASSIHPRQFYSNQPQHF.

The chain links TRBV5-6 to TRBJ2-7; TCRdb picks TRBD1, but there is no DNA to check that call. The CDR3 is made up of 14 amino acids. Germline assignment: CDR1 SGHDT and CDR2 YYEEEE. CDR3 sequence reads: CASSLEGLSYEQYF.

The chain couples TRBV7-2 to TRBJ2-5; TCRdb's D gene call, TRBD1, goes unchecked for lack of DNA. Looked up from germline, CDR1 is SGHTA and CDR2 is FQGNSA. This CDR3 is built from 14 residues. The CDR3 sequence: CASRLAGAAETQYF.

The chain couples TRBV20-1 to TRBJ1-1; TCRdb reports TRBD1, a call that lacks DNA to check it against. CDR1 and CDR2 (germline): DFQATT, SNEGSKA (reference sequence). The CDR3 has 15 residues. CDR3 region: CSARMFLGENTEAFF.

This chain connects TRBV29-1 to TRBJ2-1. The length of the CDR3 is 12 residues. Germline V gene lookup returns CDR1 SQVTM and CDR2 ANQGSEA. This CDR3 reads CSGTGGDNEQFF.

This sequence joins TRBV29-1 and TRBJ1-2; TCRdb designates TRBD1, a call that cannot be tested without DNA. CDR3 length: 14 amino acids. Per the germline V gene, CDR1 is SQVTM and CDR2 is ANQGSEA. The CDR3 loop is CSALPPGTERGYTF. Full variable domain (remainder filled in from reference TRBV29-1 and TRBJ1-2): SAVISQKPSRDICQRGTSLTIQCQVDSQVTMMFWYRQQPGQSLTLIATANQGSEATYESGFVIDKFPISRPNLTFSTLTVSNMSPEDSSIYLCSALPPGTERGYTFGSGTRLTVV.

This chain connects TRBV29-1 to TRBJ2-2; the TCRdb D gene call, TRBD1, has no DNA to confirm it. The CDR3 consists of 14 residues. CDR1 is SQVTM, CDR2 ANQGSEA, per germline. The CDR3 sequence is CSVDRGANTGELFF.

The rearrangement uses TRBV6-4 and TRBJ2-6; the D call from TCRdb, TRBD1, cannot be confirmed without DNA. This CDR3 is 16 amino acids long. CDR1 and CDR2 from the germline V gene are MRHNA and SNTAGT. The CDR3 is CASSGNREAGANVLTF.

V is TRBV7-9 and J is TRBJ1-2; TCRdb's D call, TRBD1, is unchecked because there is no DNA. Germline V gene lookup returns CDR1 SEHNR and CDR2 FQNEAQ (reference sequence). CDR3 length: 17 residues. CDR3 loop: CASSLAPVVQGASGYTF.

The genes are TRBV4-2 and TRBJ2-7; there is no DNA to check the TCRdb D call of TRBD2. Germline lookup yields CDR1 LGHNA and CDR2 YNFKEQ. This CDR3 contains 15 residues. The CDR3 region is CASSQEWTEGYEQYF.

The chain employs TRBV6-1 and TRBJ1-3; with no DNA, the TCRdb D assignment of TRBD1 cannot be verified. The V gene's germline CDR1 is MNHNS and CDR2 SASEGT. This CDR3 is built from 19 residues. CDR3 protein: CASSESRDRLYFSGNTIYF.

The V gene is TRBV6-1, the J gene TRBJ2-3. Looked up from germline, CDR1 is MNHNS and CDR2 is SASEGT. The CDR3 has 15 amino acids. Here the CDR3 reads CASSEPLTSTDTQYF.

This rearrangement joins TRBV7-8 to TRBJ2-1. Germline V CDR1 and CDR2: SGHVS, FQNEAQ. This CDR3 has 13 amino acids. CDR3 sequence reads: CASSLGRDNEQFF.

The chain uses TRBV10-1 and TRBJ1-5. Germline-derived CDR1 and CDR2 are WNHNN and SYGVQD (reference sequence). This CDR3 has 16 amino acids. CDR3 sequence reads: CASNPILGARNQPQHF.

This rearrangement joins TRBV2 to TRBJ2-3; TCRdb indicates TRBD2, and absent DNA this call remains unverified. In germline, CDR1 is SNHLY, CDR2 FYNNEI. The length of the CDR3 is 16 residues. The CDR3 reads CASSAPTGGPEDTQYF. The variable domain in full, with the rest retrieved from reference TRBV2 and TRBJ2-3, is EPEVTQTPSHQVTQMGQEVILRCVPISNHLYFYWYRQILGQKVEFLVSFYNNEISEKSEIFDDQFSVERPDGSNFTLKIRSTKLEDSAMYFCASSAPTGGPEDTQYFGPGTRLTVL.